The next 6 T cell receptor beta chains were all read from a single sample in a study of blood T cell repertoires in COVID-19. Assay: immunoSEQ multiplex PCR; the TCRdb copy retains only in-frame clones and omits some. This table holds fewer than 350,000 clones, around nine tenths found once. Sequencing was carried out using peripheral blood. The receptors here all came from a woman aged 30 to 39 with COVID-19, enrolled during active disease.

The V and J genes are TRBV6-5 and TRBJ2-1, with 10 nucleotides matching TRBD2. The V segment lost 6 bases and the J segment 9 bases; nucleotides outside the gene matches: 8. CDR1 is MNHEY and CDR2 is SVGAGI in the germline V gene. This CDR3 has 14 residues. CDR3 coding DNA: TGTGCCAGCAGGGCTAGCGGGAGACAGGGTGAGCAGTTCTTC. Translating gives CASRASGRQGEQFF.

CDR3 region: CASSPTSGSVDEQFF. The CDR3 DNA is TGTGCCAGTAGCCCGACTAGCGGGAGTGTCGATGAGCAGTTCTTC. The chain combines TRBV19 with TRBJ2-1, with 12 positions matching TRBD2. This CDR3 is 15 amino acids long. Germline-derived CDR1 and CDR2 are LNHDA and SQIVND (reference sequence). J gave up 8 bases and V 6 bases, and 8 bases lay outside the gene matches. The entire variable domain, with the rest obtained from reference TRBV19 and TRBJ2-1, is as follows: DGGITQSPKYLFRKEGQNVTLSCEQNLNHDAMYWYRQDPGQGLRLIYYSQIVNDFQKGDIAEGYSVSREKKESFPLTVTSAQKNPTAFYLCASSPTSGSVDEQFFGPGTRLTVL.

The chain links TRBV27 to TRBJ2-3, with TRBD1 as a possible D gene (7 bases). The CDR3 spans 19 residues. Between the trimmed V and J ends, which lost 6 bases and 4 bases, there was a span of 29 bases. Per the germline V gene, CDR1 is MNHEY and CDR2 is SMNVEV (reference sequence). This CDR3 is CASSQSGARTTGTADTQYF. In DNA form, the CDR3 reads TGTGCCAGCAGCCAGTCAGGGGCGCGGACTACAGGGACAGCAGATACGCAGTATTTT.

This clone was seen once. The chain employs TRBV5-6 and TRBJ1-5; D not resolved. The V end was cut by 1 base, the J end by 2 bases, with 7 bases between. The CDR3 is made up of 14 amino acids. CDR1 and CDR2 (germline): SGHDT, YYEEEE. The CDR3 region has the DNA TGTGCCAGCAGCTTGCGGAGTTGCAATCAGCCCCAGCATTTT. Amino acids: CASSLRSCNQPQHF. Using reference TRBV5-6 and TRBJ1-5 for the parts outside the CDR3, the full variable domain is DAGVTQSPTHLIKTRGQQVTLRCSPKSGHDTVSWYQQALGQGPQFIFQYYEEEERQRGNFPDRFSGHQFPNYSSELNVNALLLGDSALYLCASSLRSCNQPQHFGDGTRLSIL.

The gene calls are TRBV5-1 and TRBJ2-3, with D possibly being TRBD1 (8 bases). Trimming took 5 bases from V and 4 from J, leaving 17 bases between them. This CDR3 comprises 15 residues. Per the germline V gene, CDR1 is SGHRS and CDR2 is YFSETQ. CDR3 nucleotides: TGCGCCAGCAGAGTCGGAGCGGGACAGGCAGATACGCAGTATTTT. Protein: CASRVGAGQADTQYF.

The chain carries TRBV18 and TRBJ1-1; D perhaps matches TRBD1 (5 bases). CDR1 and CDR2 (germline): KGHSH, LQKENI. This CDR3 has 16 residues. Trimming removed 1 base from V and 0 bases from J, with 12 bases in between. In DNA form, the CDR3 reads TGTGCCAGCTCACCACTAGGGGATCGGATGAACACTGAAGCTTTCTTT. It encodes CASSPLGDRMNTEAFF.